This entry lists 28 T cell receptor beta chains sequenced from one sample in a study of blood T cell repertoires in COVID-19. Generated by immunoSEQ multiplex PCR, the TCRdb table keeps only in-frame clones and is missing some. This table has a few hundred thousand clones, 88% appearing once. Sequencing was done on a sample of peripheral blood. Source of these receptors: a human donor in a cohort sampled during active COVID-19.

This chain connects TRBV6-5 to TRBJ1-1, with D perhaps TRBD1 (6 bases). CDR3 size: 12 residues. Trimming pared 5 bases from V and 6 bases from J, leaving 10 bases between. Germline CDR1 MNHEY, CDR2 SVGAGI. This chain's CDR3 is CASSRGTSEAFF. The CDR3 DNA sequence: TGTGCCAGCAGTAGGGGGACATCTGAAGCTTTCTTT.

The chain recombines TRBV14 with TRBJ1-6; maybe TRBD1 (5 bases). The V end lost 1 base, the J end lost 10 bases, and 17 bases lay between the germline ends. CDR3 length equals 16 residues. Germline V gene data show CDR1 as SGHDN and CDR2 as FVKESK. Written as DNA, the CDR3 is TGTGCCAGCAGCCAAGGTCCGGGGGGAGGAAAGTCACCCCTCCACTTT. This sequence encodes CASSQGPGGGKSPLHF.

The J gene is TRBJ1-2, the V gene TRBV3-1 (or the pseudogene TRBV3-2); 9 bases align to TRBD1. J gave up 8 bases and V 5 bases, and 9 bases lay outside the gene matches. Germline V gives CDR1 LGHDT, CDR2 YNNKEL (reference sequence). This CDR3 spans 14 amino acids. CDR3 sequence (DNA): TGTGCCAGCAGCGCCACAGGGGGCAGAGGCGGCTACACCTTC. Translating it yields CASSATGGRGGYTF.

The V and J genes are TRBV2 and TRBJ1-1; no definite D call. Trimming cost V 7 bases and J 1 base, with 16 bases left between them. The V gene's germline CDR1 is SNHLY and CDR2 FYNNEI. The CDR3 contains 15 residues. The CDR3 spells CASITLGRGNTEAFF. The CDR3 nucleotides are TGTGCCAGCATAACTCTTGGGAGAGGGAACACTGAAGCTTTCTTT. Supplemented by reference TRBV2 and TRBJ1-1, the full variable domain reads EPEVTQTPSHQVTQMGQEVILRCVPISNHLYFYWYRQILGQKVEFLVSFYNNEISEKSEIFDDQFSVERPDGSNFTLKIRSTKLEDSAMYFCASITLGRGNTEAFFGQGTRLTVV.

V usage is TRBV5-1 and J usage is TRBJ1-4, with D tentatively TRBD1 (6 bases). Germline V CDR1 and CDR2: SGHRS, YFSETQ. The CDR3 consists of 14 residues. Deletions cut 1 base from V and 5 bases from J, with 9 bases between. This CDR3 is CASSLMQGNEKLFF. CDR3 DNA: TGCGCCAGCAGCTTGATGCAGGGGAATGAAAAACTGTTTTTT.

This clone was seen only a few times. The chain combines TRBV7-8 with TRBJ1-5; tentative D call: TRBD1 (6 bases). Germline V CDR1 and CDR2: SGHVS, FQNEAQ. This CDR3 has 15 amino acids. V gave up 1 base and J gave up 3 bases, with 10 bases separating them. The CDR3 here is CASSLGQGYNQPQHF. CDR3 DNA: TGTGCCAGCAGCTTAGGGCAGGGGTACAATCAGCCCCAGCATTTT.

The CDR3 region is CASSPPVRAWEQYF. The CDR3 DNA reads TGTGCCAGTAGTCCTCCGGTCAGGGCCTGGGAGCAGTACTTC. The chain carries TRBV19 and TRBJ2-7; D possibly corresponds to TRBD1 (5 bases). In germline, CDR1 is LNHDA, CDR2 SQIVND (reference sequence). The CDR3 is 14 residues long. V gave up 5 bases and J gave up 7 bases, with 18 bases separating them.

The V call is TRBV19, the J call TRBJ1-6, with D tentatively TRBD1 (6 bases). Trimming shortened V by 8 bases and J by 9 bases, and 20 bases separated the two germline ends. Germline V gives CDR1 LNHDA, CDR2 SQIVND (reference sequence). The CDR3 spans 15 residues. The CDR3 bases are TGTGCCAGTTCCAGTGGGGGGGACACCGGTTCACCCCTCCACTTT. As protein: CASSSGGDTGSPLHF.

This chain connects TRBV14 to TRBJ1-4, with no clear D. The CDR3 extends over 15 amino acids. Trimming took 5 bases from V and 8 from J, leaving 18 bases between them. Germline V gene lookup returns CDR1 SGHDN and CDR2 FVKESK. The DNA for the CDR3 is TGTGCCAGCAGCTACGGACGGGCCACGGGGGAAAAACTGTTTTTT. Amino acid sequence: CASSYGRATGEKLFF.

V gene TRBV12-3 or TRBV12-4 combines with J gene TRBJ1-1; 7 bases map to TRBD1. The length of the CDR3 is 13 residues. Trimming took 6 bases from V and 7 from J; bases not matched to a gene: 8. DNA of the CDR3: TGTGCCAGCAGCCTCCGGGACAGCTTTGAAGCTTTCTTT. Amino acid sequence: CASSLRDSFEAFF.

The chain recombines TRBV20-1 with TRBJ2-7, with D perhaps TRBD1 (6 bases). V was pared by 3 bases and J by 4 bases, with 10 bases between. The CDR3 sequence is 12 residues long. The V gene's germline CDR1 is DFQATT and CDR2 SNEGSKA (reference sequence). The CDR3 DNA sequence: TGCAGTGCTAGTCCCAGGGGTTACGAGCAGTACTTC. It translates to CSASPRGYEQYF.

CDR3 residues: CASSPPTGEKGVTDTQYF. CDR3 nucleotides: TGTGCCAGCTCACCTCCGACTGGGGAAAAGGGAGTTACAGATACGCAGTATTTT. The gene calls are TRBV18 and TRBJ2-3; D may be TRBD2 (5 bases). The CDR3 is 18 amino acids. Trimming took 3 bases from V and 3 from J, leaving 22 bases between them. CDR1 is KGHSH and CDR2 is LQKENI in the germline V gene.

This clone was counted once. The sample carries other DNA sequences with the same CDR3. The J gene is TRBJ2-7, the V gene TRBV7-2, with 13 bases fitting TRBD2. With V trimmed by 4 bases and J by 1 base, 1 base remained unmatched. CDR1 and CDR2 (germline): SGHTA, FQGNSA. The CDR3 covers 15 residues. CDR3 nucleotide sequence: TGTGCCAGCAGCTCGGGACTAGCGGGGTCCTACGAGCAGTACTTC. Protein sequence: CASSSGLAGSYEQYF.

This clone came up once. The chain has TRBV28 and TRBJ2-7, with a tentative D call TRBD2 (5 bases). V dropped 6 bases and J dropped 3 bases, with 18 bases sitting between them. This CDR3 has 15 amino acids. Germline assignment: CDR1 MDHEN and CDR2 SYDVKM. The CDR3 DNA follows: TGTGCCAGCAGACTTGCCCGGGAATCGGGCTACGAGCAGTACTTC. Translating gives CASRLARESGYEQYF.

This rearrangement joins TRBV5-6 to TRBJ2-2, with 8 bases identical to TRBD1. Germline trimming cut 5 bases from V and 4 bases from J; bases unmatched to any gene: 7. Germline CDR1 SGHDT, CDR2 YYEEEE. The CDR3 is 15 residues long. CDR3 bases: TGTGCCAGCAGATTAGGCACAGGGGGCACCGGGGAGCTGTTTTTT. Its protein is CASRLGTGGTGELFF.

J is TRBJ2-7 and V is TRBV5-4, with 9 bases lining up with TRBD2. With V trimmed by 3 bases and J by 5 bases, 18 bases remained unmatched. CDR3 length equals 18 residues. Germline V lookup: CDR1 SGHNT, CDR2 YYREEE (reference sequence). The CDR3 DNA reads TGTGCCAGCAGCTCCCCCGGGGTAGCGGGGGCTGCTACCGACGAGCAGTACTTC. Its translation is CASSSPGVAGAATDEQYF.

The genes are TRBV2 and TRBJ2-7, with 7 positions matching TRBD1. V dropped 9 bases and J dropped 1; count of bases not matched to a gene: 3. Germline lookup yields CDR1 SNHLY and CDR2 FYNNEI. The CDR3 extends over 12 amino acids. The CDR3 nucleotides are TGTGCCAGTTCGACAGGGTCCTACGAGCAGTACTTC. Protein sequence: CASSTGSYEQYF.

This clone was seen a few times. The chain carries TRBV28 and TRBJ2-6; TRBD1 matches at 7 bases. This CDR3 is built from 17 residues. The V and J ends lost 3 bases and 3 bases, in that order; junction bases with no gene match: 8. The germline gives CDR1 MDHEN, CDR2 SYDVKM. The CDR3 sequence is CASSLGRGYFGANVLTF. DNA of the CDR3: TGTGCCAGCAGTTTGGGCAGGGGGTATTTTGGGGCCAACGTCCTGACTTTC. The whole variable domain, filled in from reference TRBV28 and TRBJ2-6, reads DVKVTQSSRYLVKRTGEKVFLECVQDMDHENMFWYRQDPGLGLRLIYFSYDVKMKEKGDIPEGYSVSREKKERFSLILESASTNQTSMYLCASSLGRGYFGANVLTFGAGSRLTVL.

The J gene is TRBJ1-6, the V gene TRBV5-8; possibly TRBD1 for D (6 bases). Germline loops: CDR1 SGHTS, CDR2 YDEGEE. V shed 4 bases and J shed 3 bases, with 17 bases lying between them. The CDR3 sequence is 17 residues long. The CDR3 loop is CASSAFPTGFYNSPLHF. The DNA of the CDR3 is TGTGCCAGCAGCGCATTCCCTACAGGGTTCTATAATTCACCCCTCCACTTT.

The rearrangement joins TRBV5-1 to TRBJ2-7; TRBD2 might be the D (6 bases). Germline values: CDR1 SGHRS, CDR2 YFSETQ. Trimming left V 6 bases short and J 2 bases short, with 12 bases between. This CDR3 is 13 amino acids long. CDR3 sequence reads: CASNSGGTYEQYF. The CDR3 DNA sequence: TGCGCCAGCAACTCCGGGGGAACCTACGAGCAGTACTTC.

This clone showed up just once. The chain uses TRBV5-1 and TRBJ2-7; 7 nucleotides agree with TRBD2. The CDR3 extends over 14 amino acids. Losses at the gene ends were 2 bases for V and 4 bases for J; bases not matched to a gene: 6. The germline V gene encodes CDR1 SGHRS and CDR2 YFSETQ. This CDR3 is CASSFGGGGYEQYF. For the CDR3, the DNA is TGCGCCAGCAGCTTCGGCGGCGGGGGTTACGAGCAGTACTTC. Variable domain in full (rest from reference TRBV5-1 and TRBJ2-7): KAGVTQTPRYLIKTRGQQVTLSCSPISGHRSVSWYQQTPGQGLQFLFEYFSETQRNKGNFPGRFSGRQFSNSRSEMNVSTLELGDSALYLCASSFGGGGYEQYFGPGTRLTVT.

The chain joins TRBV11-2 to TRBJ2-3; TRBD1 aligns across 9 bases. After removal of 2 bases from V and 5 bases from J, the junction contained 8 bases not matched to a gene. The CDR3 is 16 amino acids. Germline loops: CDR1 SGHAT, CDR2 FQNNGV. The CDR3 sequence is CASSLRGTGLLDTQYF. Here the CDR3 DNA reads TGTGCCAGCAGCTTACGCGGGACAGGGCTTTTAGATACGCAGTATTTT.

The chain uses TRBV7-8 and TRBJ2-7; perhaps TRBD2 as D (5 bases). The ends were cut back, 5 bases at V and 5 bases at J, with 16 bases in the middle. CDR1 and CDR2 (germline): SGHVS, FQNEAQ. The CDR3 spans 14 residues. The CDR3 DNA follows: TGTGCCAGCAGCCCGGGTCTAGGAGGACACGAGCAGTACTTC. Protein product: CASSPGLGGHEQYF.

In this sample, this clone turned up a few times. The chain combines TRBV5-1 with TRBJ2-5, with 7 bases fitting TRBD1. Germline trimming cut 3 bases from V and 4 bases from J; bases unmatched to any gene: 12. The germline V gene encodes CDR1 SGHRS and CDR2 YFSETQ. The CDR3 is 16 residues long. In DNA, the CDR3 is TGCGCCAGCAGCTCAAGACAGGGCGACTCCAGAGAGACCCAGTACTTC. It specifies CASSSRQGDSRETQYF.

The V gene is TRBV30, the J gene TRBJ2-7; 11 nucleotides align to TRBD2. The CDR3 spans 18 residues. With V trimmed by 4 bases and J by 0 bases, 14 bases remained unmatched. Germline V gene data show CDR1 as GTSNPN and CDR2 as SVGIG (reference sequence). In nucleotides, the CDR3 is TGTGCCTGGACCAGTTGGCTAGCGGGGGGACCCAACTCCTACGAGCAGTACTTC. Translating gives CAWTSWLAGGPNSYEQYF.

This chain links TRBV4-1 with TRBJ1-6; the D is unclear. Germline V CDR1 and CDR2: MGHRA, YSYEKL. Trimming stripped 4 bases from V and 7 bases from J, with 14 bases between. CDR3 length: 15 amino acids. CDR3 in DNA: TGCGCCAGCAGCCTCCCCATCGGGTCCAATTCACCCCTCCACTTT. Translating gives CASSLPIGSNSPLHF.

This chain links TRBV6-4 with TRBJ2-7, with 8 positions matching TRBD2. V lost 0 bases and J lost 2; bases outside the gene matches: 6. Germline values: CDR1 MRHNA, CDR2 SNTAGT. This CDR3 has 16 amino acids. CDR3 in amino acids: CASSDSRGGLAYEQYF. For the CDR3, the DNA is TGTGCCAGCAGTGACTCTAGGGGGGGACTAGCCTACGAGCAGTACTTC.

The genes are TRBV11-2 and TRBJ2-7; 7 bases are a match to TRBD2. Germline loops: CDR1 SGHAT, CDR2 FQNNGV. V was pared by 1 base and J by 0 bases, with 9 bases of the junction left unmatched. The CDR3 is 17 amino acids. The CDR3 loop reads CASSLVGTRESSYEQYF. CDR3 in DNA: TGTGCCAGCAGCTTAGTAGGTACGCGGGAGAGCTCCTACGAGCAGTACTTC.